The TCR beta chain described here comes from a study of CD8 T cells in Susac syndrome (dated by TCRdb to about 2019). Some background on the complete study: Among the Susac syndrome patients who were sequenced, clinically active disease was present in more than 5 and clinical remission was observed in fewer than 10. At the time of blood withdrawal, Susac syndrome patients were either therapy-naive, taking corticosteroids (with some also receiving IVIg), or on IVIg alone. Whether CD8+ T cell activation and differentiation in Susac syndrome was antigen driven was tested using repertoire sequencing.

The CDR3 measures 15 amino acids from cysteine to phenylalanine. Only CDR3 DNA is held: 45 bases, read in frame from base 1. Relative to germline, V is 6 bases shorter and J is 9 bases shorter, with 23 bases between their ends. Sequences LGHDT (CDR1) and YNNKEL (CDR2) are obtained from the germline V gene (reference sequence). RNA was extracted with the RNeasy kit and about 0.5 to 1 ug was reverse transcribed using random hexamers. The immunoSEQ multiplex PCR assay, which covers 54 Vbeta and 13 Jbeta segments, was used to amplify TCR beta CDR3 regions. To correct PCR amplification bias, a synthetic template baseline was used for both primer optimization and computational correction. The paper's data handling went like this. Reads were annotated to V, D and J genes per IMGT and analyzed with immunoSEQ Analyzer, keeping only productive sequences. To calculate clonality, Shannon entropy was normalized by log2 of the number of productive unique sequences and then subtracted from one. For each patient and control, public and private clones were evaluated within the 100 most prevalent clones. A clone was defined as Susac-specific if it was absent from the healthy and MS cohorts, from 1052 published viral clones and from other ImmuneACCESS disease sequences. TCRdb reran the public reads through fastp at Q25 and MiXCR, keeping productive beta chains. All rows with the same CDR3 protein become a single entry with the most common DNA and genes. What appears here as the V and J calls and clone size reflects TCRdb's work, not the paper's. The sample contains 150,000 to 200,000 distinct CDR3 sequences, around 94% of them found a single time. Roughly 0.11% of the sample is taken by the ten largest.

On this clonotype itself: The specificity of this receptor is unknown. No base-level quality is on record; no much larger clone is a single base apart.

High-throughput TCR beta sequencing profiled peripheral blood CD8+ and CD4+ T cells from healthy donors, Susac syndrome patients and multiple sclerosis patients. Susac syndrome patients met recently defined diagnostic criteria for definite or probable disease. Bulk CD8+ and CD4+ T cells were purified by magnetic negative isolation, while CD8+ TEMRA cells were enriched using FACS. Blood was drawn into EDTA tubes, processed within 24 hours, and PBMCs were isolated by density gradient centrifugation. PBMCs destined for TCR sequencing were cryopreserved in liquid nitrogen and later thawed in a 37 °C water bath. A purity of at least 90% was achieved for sorted or isolated CD4+, CD8+ and CD8+ TEMRA cells. Paper-wide results and their limitations: In the CD4+ T cell repertoire of Susac syndrome patients, clonal expansion was not detected. The TCR sequencing and HLA analysis was acknowledged to have included a relatively small number of individuals.

Sequencing input: CD4+ T cells from PBMCs. This sequence uses TRBV3-1 and TRBJ2-5; the best D guess is TRBD1, with 6 bases matching. This TCR was sampled from a human donor with Susac syndrome. The nucleotide sequence is given as TGTGCCAGCAGACTTCAGGGGCACAGGCCTGGGGCCCAGTACTTC. It is translated as CASRLQGHRPGAQYF.